The next 23 T cell receptor beta chains were all read from a single sample in a study of shared clonotypes between healthy human individuals. Sequencing was performed with immunoSEQ multiplex PCR; in TCRdb, only in-frame clones are kept and a portion is missing. The sample includes approximately 940,000 clones, over 60% of them seen just once. Sequenced material: memory CD4+ T cells sorted from blood. Subset indicated: CD45RA-negative fraction. These receptors were taken from a young man in good health.

Comments on this clone: This may come from a read error, since a much larger clone is one base off. The chain combines TRBV11-3 with TRBJ2-3, with 10 bases identical to TRBD1. The J segment lost 1 base and the V segment lost 5 bases, leaving 3 bases of the junction unmatched. There are 15 residues in the CDR3. Germline V gives CDR1 SGHNT, CDR2 YENEEA. The CDR3, as DNA: TGTGCCAGCAGCGTCGGGACAGGGGGCACAGATACGCAGTATTTT. Translation: CASSVGTGGTDTQYF.

This rearrangement joins TRBV28 to TRBJ2-6, with 7 bases that match TRBD1. The CDR3 is 18 residues long. CDR1 is MDHEN and CDR2 is SYDVKM in the germline V gene. The trim removed 5 bases at V and 0 bases at J, leaving 10 bases unmatched. CDR3 bases: TGTGCCAGCAGTCCGGGACAGCTATTACTCTCTGGGGCCAACGTCCTGACTTTC. This codes for CASSPGQLLLSGANVLTF.

V usage is TRBV6-1 and J usage is TRBJ2-3; unclear D gene. CDR3 length equals 14 residues. Germline loops: CDR1 MNHNS, CDR2 SASEGT. Trimming pared 3 bases from V and 2 bases from J, leaving 9 bases between. The CDR3 here is CASSDTADTDTQYF. Here the CDR3 DNA reads TGTGCCAGCAGTGATACGGCGGACACAGATACGCAGTATTTT.

This clone appeared a single time. The rearrangement links TRBV6-6 to TRBJ1-3; D is perhaps TRBD1 (6 bases). This CDR3 is 16 amino acids long. The germline V gene has CDR1 MNHNY and CDR2 SVGAGI (reference sequence). The ends were cut back, 2 bases at V and 2 bases at J, with 13 bases in the middle. The CDR3 sequence is CASSYASAGAGNTIYF. In DNA, the CDR3 is TGTGCCAGCAGTTACGCTTCGGCAGGGGCTGGAAACACCATATATTTT.

The chain couples TRBV7-2 to TRBJ2-2; perhaps TRBD1 as D (7 bases). This CDR3 contains 15 residues. In germline, CDR1 is SGHTA, CDR2 FQGNSA. Between the trimmed V and J ends, which lost 5 bases and 0 bases, there was a span of 10 bases. The CDR3: CASSQGGTNTGELFF. For the CDR3, the DNA is TGTGCCAGCAGCCAGGGGGGAACGAACACCGGGGAGCTGTTTTTT.

The chain carries TRBV9 and TRBJ2-3; 9 bases fit TRBD2. The germline V gene has CDR1 SGDLS and CDR2 YYNGEE. V lost 2 bases and J lost 5; bases outside the gene matches: 6. CDR3 size: 15 residues. CDR3 coding DNA: TGTGCCAGCAGCGTGTTAGCGGGGGCCTTAGATACGCAGTATTTT. This sequence encodes CASSVLAGALDTQYF.

The chain recombines TRBV19 with TRBJ2-3; maybe TRBD1 (6 bases). Germline CDR1 LNHDA, CDR2 SQIVND (reference sequence). V shed 3 bases and J shed 14 bases, with 18 bases lying between them. This CDR3 contains 13 residues. CDR3 amino acids: CASSITTTGLMYF. The CDR3 bases are TGTGCCAGTAGTATCACCACGACAGGCCTCATGTATTTT. The full variable domain, in which reference TRBV19 and TRBJ2-3 provide the parts outside the CDR3, is DGGITQSPKYLFRKEGQNVTLSCEQNLNHDAMYWYRQDPGQGLRLIYYSQIVNDFQKGDIAEGYSVSREKKESFPLTVTSAQKNPTAFYLCASSITTTGLMYFGPGTRLTVL.

This clone showed up many times. The chain uses TRBV28 and TRBJ2-1; D uncertain. V shed 4 bases and J shed 4 bases, with 5 bases lying between them. Per germline, CDR1 MDHEN and CDR2 SYDVKM. CDR3 length equals 12 residues. The CDR3 DNA reads TGTGCCAGCAGTTCGATGTACAATGAGCAGTTCTTC. Its protein is CASSSMYNEQFF.

The chain uses TRBV5-1 and TRBJ2-5, with TRBD2 matching 9 bases. Germline values: CDR1 SGHRS, CDR2 YFSETQ. This CDR3 comprises 16 residues. The V and J ends lost 0 bases and 5 bases, in that order; junction bases with no gene match: 8. CDR3 amino acids: CASSLVASGIGETQYF. DNA for the CDR3: TGCGCCAGCAGCTTGGTAGCTAGCGGGATCGGGGAGACCCAGTACTTC. The variable domain in full, with the rest retrieved from reference TRBV5-1 and TRBJ2-5, is KAGVTQTPRYLIKTRGQQVTLSCSPISGHRSVSWYQQTPGQGLQFLFEYFSETQRNKGNFPGRFSGRQFSNSRSEMNVSTLELGDSALYLCASSLVASGIGETQYFGPGTRLLVL.

The rearrangement links TRBV7-9 to TRBJ2-5; weak D call: TRBD1 (6 bases). The CDR3 is 19 residues long. From germline, CDR1 is SEHNR and CDR2 FQNEAQ (reference sequence). V lost 7 bases, J lost 1 base, and 28 bases lay in between. The chain's CDR3 is CASTQRGQSKFIAQETQYF. DNA of the CDR3: TGTGCCAGCACCCAGAGGGGACAATCTAAGTTTATCGCCCAAGAGACCCAGTACTTC.

In its sample, this clone was seen once. The chain has TRBV6-5 and TRBJ2-7; 11 nucleotides agree with TRBD2. Unmatched junction bases numbered 9, after V lost 6 bases and J lost 8 bases. Germline V lookup: CDR1 MNHEY, CDR2 SVGAGI. The CDR3 covers 14 residues. CDR3 sequence reads: CASRSPGTSGKQYF. CDR3 nucleotides: TGTGCCAGCAGATCTCCCGGGACTAGCGGAAAGCAGTACTTC.

V and J are TRBV27 and TRBJ1-2; D remains ambiguous. V lost 2 bases, J lost 0 bases, and 13 bases lay in between. CDR3 length: 16 residues. Per the germline V gene, CDR1 is MNHEY and CDR2 is SMNVEV (reference sequence). In DNA form, the CDR3 reads TGTGCCAGCAGTTTAGTCCGGAACAGAGCTAACTATGGCTACACCTTC. As protein: CASSLVRNRANYGYTF.

The rearrangement links TRBV7-9 to TRBJ1-4; TRBD1 agrees at 9 bases. The CDR3 sequence is 14 residues long. CDR1 and CDR2 from the germline V gene are SEHNR and FQNEAQ (reference sequence). V dropped 5 bases and J dropped 3; count of bases not matched to a gene: 1. The CDR3 sequence: CASSRTGANEKLFF. CDR3 DNA: TGTGCCAGCAGCCGGACAGGGGCTAATGAAAAACTGTTTTTT.

Concerning this clone itself: Within the sample, other DNA sequences also encode this same CDR3. The J gene is TRBJ2-7, the V gene TRBV14; tentatively, D is TRBD2 (5 bases). The V end lost 1 base, the J end lost 7 bases, and 8 bases lay between the germline ends. This CDR3 has 12 amino acids. Per germline, CDR1 SGHDN and CDR2 FVKESK. The CDR3 spells CASSQAWREQYF. In DNA form, the CDR3 reads TGTGCCAGCAGCCAAGCGTGGAGGGAGCAGTACTTC.

The chain combines TRBV7-6 with TRBJ2-7; 10 nucleotides match TRBD2. Germline V CDR1 and CDR2: SGHVS, FNYEAQ. This CDR3 has 15 amino acids. Trimming removed 5 bases from V and 7 bases from J; junction bases left unmatched: 11. In DNA, the CDR3 is TGTGCCAGCAGCCGCACTAGCGGGGCCACCGGGGAGCAGTACTTC. It translates to CASSRTSGATGEQYF.

This clone was seen just once. The sample contains more than one DNA sequence encoding this CDR3. The V and J genes are TRBV19 and TRBJ2-6; 7 nucleotides align to TRBD1. V dropped 5 bases and J dropped 2; count of bases not matched to a gene: 3. CDR3 size: 15 residues. CDR1 and CDR2 (germline): LNHDA, SQIVND (reference sequence). The CDR3 protein is CASSADRAGANVLTF. The CDR3 DNA is TGTGCCAGTAGTGCCGACAGGGCTGGGGCCAACGTCCTGACTTTC.

The rearrangement joins TRBV30 to TRBJ1-1, with D possibly TRBD1 on 5 matching bases. The germline V gene has CDR1 GTSNPN and CDR2 SVGIG (reference sequence). V lost 4 bases and J 2 bases, leaving 11 bases between the germline ends. The CDR3 sequence is 13 residues long. The CDR3 loop is CAWTLRANTEAFF. As DNA, the CDR3 is TGTGCCTGGACCCTCAGGGCAAACACTGAAGCTTTCTTT.

The chain combines TRBV30 with TRBJ2-7; TRBD1 might be the D (5 bases). Germline CDR1 and CDR2: GTSNPN and SVGIG (reference sequence). With 3 bases removed from V and 5 bases from J, the gap between germline ends came to 11 bases. The CDR3 has 12 amino acids. The CDR3 loop is CAWSPQGDEQYF. The CDR3 DNA reads TGTGCCTGGAGCCCCCAGGGCGACGAGCAGTACTTC.

The rearrangement joins TRBV6-1 to TRBJ2-3, with D perhaps matching TRBD1 or TRBD2 (5 bases each). Trimming stripped 1 base from V and 2 bases from J, with 10 bases between. The V gene's germline CDR1 is MNHNS and CDR2 SASEGT. The CDR3 loop spans 15 amino acids. For the CDR3, the DNA is TGTGCCAGCAGTGAAGGGTGGGGGATCACAGATACGCAGTATTTT. Its translation is CASSEGWGITDTQYF.

The V and J genes are TRBV5-1 and TRBJ1-5; D not certain. V lost 0 bases and J 1 base, leaving 5 bases between the germline ends. From germline, CDR1 is SGHRS and CDR2 YFSETQ. The length of the CDR3 is 14 residues. CDR3 coding DNA: TGCGCCAGCAGCTTGGCGGGGAGCAATCAGCCCCAGCATTTT. It encodes CASSLAGSNQPQHF.

This clone was recorded a few times. The sample holds other DNA sequences that translate to the same CDR3. The chain has TRBV5-1 and TRBJ2-7; D perhaps matches TRBD2 (5 bases). V was trimmed by 0 bases and J by 1 base, leaving 8 bases between them. Germline V CDR1 and CDR2: SGHRS, YFSETQ. The CDR3 contains 14 residues. The CDR3 loop is CASSLDPGSYEQYF. DNA for the CDR3: TGCGCCAGCAGCTTGGATCCGGGATCCTACGAGCAGTACTTC.

The sample holds one count of this clone. J is TRBJ2-7 and V is TRBV6-1; D may be TRBD2 (7 bases). CDR1 MNHNS and CDR2 SASEGT come from the germline V gene. This CDR3 is built from 15 residues. V was cut by 0 bases and J by 4 bases, with 13 bases left in between. In DNA form, the CDR3 reads TGTGCCAGCAGTGAAGCGTGGGGGCGGGGGTACGAGCAGTACTTC. It yields the protein CASSEAWGRGYEQYF.

About this clone: Other nucleotide sequences in the sample specify the same CDR3. The V and J genes are TRBV6-5 and TRBJ1-4; TRBD1 matches at 11 bases. The CDR3 is 15 residues long. After removal of 2 bases from V and 8 bases from J, the junction contained 4 bases not matched to a gene. The germline V gene has CDR1 MNHEY and CDR2 SVGAGI. The CDR3 here is CASSYLGQGGEKLFF. CDR3 coding DNA: TGTGCCAGCAGTTACCTGGGACAGGGGGGAGAAAAACTGTTTTTT.